Included here is one T cell receptor (beta chain) sequence, with context. What it binds is not known. Data came from immunoSEQ multiplex PCR; TCRdb stores just in-frame clones and leaves some out. The sample gives tens of thousands of clones, around 88% of which show up once; roughly 2.3% is in the top ten. This entry comes from a study of lymphopenia after photon versus proton radiotherapy. The V and J ends lost 6 bases and 7 bases respectively, with 12 bases between them. The germline CDR1 and CDR2 sequences are MNHNS and SASEGT. The CDR3 length is 12 residues. Study-wide results and caveats: Authors raise, but do not show, better survival with proton therapy. Relative stability marked proton patients; photon patients lost diversity and naive cells. In patients who died, overall survival fell as post-nadir TCR diversity dropped more. Post-nadir diversity loss with photons came from oligoclonal expansion, particularly CD8+ Temra cells.

The TCR comes from a man aged 35 to 55 with gastric cancer. The rearrangement uses TRBV6-1 and TRBJ1-2; no reliable D call. The specimen was peripheral blood, collected from a patient treated with photon-based radiotherapy. In nucleotides, the CDR3 is TGTGCCAGCAGCAACCGGGCCTCTGGCTACACCTTC. This codes for CASSNRASGYTF.